These T cell receptor beta chains were read from a single sample in a study of long-term antiretroviral therapy in people with HIV. Sequencing was performed with immunoSEQ multiplex PCR; in TCRdb, only in-frame clones are kept and a portion is missing. The sample contains 30,000 to 40,000 clones, almost 97% of which appear only once. The material sequenced was unsorted PBMCs, taken 6.9 years after starting antiretroviral therapy. Receptor source: a man aged 25 to 40 with HIV. Each CDR3 is given with its conserved first and last residue. The D gene is left open where the match is weak. Expanded clones are given a class, and other clones once, few, many or no size at all.

j_gene: TRBJ2-2
v_gene: TRBV9
d_gene: NA
abundance: NA
CDR3aa: CASSVSGTGELFF
CDR3nt: TGTGCCAGCAGCGTATCTGGAACCGGGGAGCTGTTTTTT

j_gene: TRBJ1-4
v_gene: TRBV18
d_gene: TRBD1
abundance: NA
CDR3aa: CASSRSRGRNEKLFF
CDR3nt: TGTGCCAGCTCACGAAGCAGGGGGAGAAATGAAAAACTGTTTTTT

j_gene: TRBJ2-7
v_gene: TRBV11-2
d_gene: NA
abundance: NA
CDR3aa: CASSLEGREQYF
CDR3nt: TGTGCCAGCAGCTTAGAGGGGCGGGAGCAGTACTTC

j_gene: TRBJ1-1
v_gene: TRBV7-2
d_gene: NA
abundance: NA
CDR3aa: CASSLVRVGTEAFF
CDR3nt: TGTGCCAGCAGCTTAGTCAGGGTTGGCACTGAAGCTTTCTTT

j_gene: TRBJ1-5
v_gene: TRBV19
d_gene: NA
abundance: NA
CDR3aa: CASRETFSNQPQHF
CDR3nt: TGTGCCAGTAGGGAAACATTTAGCAATCAGCCCCAGCATTTT

j_gene: TRBJ1-2
v_gene: TRBV4-1
d_gene: NA
abundance: NA
CDR3aa: CASSQGNLDGYTF
CDR3nt: TGCGCCAGCAGCCAAGGGAACCTAGACGGCTACACCTTC

j_gene: TRBJ2-7
v_gene: TRBV9
d_gene: TRBD1
abundance: NA
CDR3aa: CASSGQGSGFGEQYF
CDR3nt: TGTGCCAGCAGCGGACAGGGAAGTGGTTTTGGCGAGCAGTACTTC

j_gene: TRBJ2-7
v_gene: TRBV10-3
d_gene: NA
abundance: NA
CDR3aa: CAISAIEVPGEQYF
CDR3nt: TGTGCCATCAGTGCGATAGAGGTCCCCGGCGAGCAGTACTTC

j_gene: TRBJ1-1
v_gene: TRBV2
d_gene: NA
abundance: once
CDR3aa: CASSNPSLGHYTEAFF
CDR3nt: TGTGCCAGCAGTAACCCTAGCCTCGGACATTACACTGAAGCTTTCTTT

j_gene: TRBJ2-5
v_gene: TRBV5-1
d_gene: TRBD2
abundance: NA
CDR3aa: CASSSLAEETQYF
CDR3nt: TGCGCCAGCAGCAGTCTAGCGGAAGAGACCCAGTACTTC

j_gene: TRBJ2-1
v_gene: TRBV7-6
d_gene: TRBD1
abundance: NA
CDR3aa: CASSPFPSSPTGYNEQFF
CDR3nt: TGTGCCAGCAGCCCATTTCCCTCCTCGCCGACAGGGTACAATGAGCAGTTCTTC

j_gene: TRBJ1-1
v_gene: TRBV5-1
d_gene: TRBD1
abundance: NA
CDR3aa: CASSLGAGGPYTEAFF
CDR3nt: TGCGCCAGCAGCTTGGGGGCAGGGGGCCCTTACACTGAAGCTTTCTTT

j_gene: TRBJ2-5
v_gene: TRBV19
d_gene: NA
abundance: NA
CDR3aa: CASSIEYREETQYF
CDR3nt: TGTGCCAGTAGTATAGAGTACAGGGAAGAGACCCAGTACTTC

j_gene: TRBJ2-7
v_gene: TRBV19
d_gene: NA
abundance: NA
CDR3aa: CASSIVSGPTYEQYF
CDR3nt: TGTGCCAGTAGTATAGTGTCAGGGCCCACCTACGAGCAGTACTTC